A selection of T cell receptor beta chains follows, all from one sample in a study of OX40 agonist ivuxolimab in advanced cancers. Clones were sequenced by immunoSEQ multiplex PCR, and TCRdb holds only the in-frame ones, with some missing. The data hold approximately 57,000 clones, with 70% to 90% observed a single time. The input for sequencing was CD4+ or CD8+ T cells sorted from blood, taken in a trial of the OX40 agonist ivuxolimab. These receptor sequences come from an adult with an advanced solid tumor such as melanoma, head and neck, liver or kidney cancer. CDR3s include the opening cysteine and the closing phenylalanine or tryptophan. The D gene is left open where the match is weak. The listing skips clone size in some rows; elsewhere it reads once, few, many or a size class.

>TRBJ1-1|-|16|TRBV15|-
TGTGCCACCAGCAGAGATCGGGATCAGAGGTGGACTGAAGCTTTCTTT
CATSRDRDQRWTEAFF
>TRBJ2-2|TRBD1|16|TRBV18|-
TGTGCCAGCTCACCAAGGGGGCCCGCGAACACCGGGGAGCTGTTTTTT
CASSPRGPANTGELFF
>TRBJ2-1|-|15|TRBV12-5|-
TGTGCTAGTGGTTTAACAGGGCGCTCCTACAATGAGCAGTTCTTC
CASGLTGRSYNEQFF
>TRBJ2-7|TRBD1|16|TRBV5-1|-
TGCGCCAGCAGCTTGCAGGGCAGGGGGCGAACGAACGAGCAGTACTTC
CASSLQGRGRTNEQYF
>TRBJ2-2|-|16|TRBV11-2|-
TGTGCCAGCAGCTACGCTACGGGGTGGAACACCGGGGAGCTGTTTTTT
CASSYATGWNTGELFF
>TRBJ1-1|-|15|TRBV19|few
TGTGCCAGTAGTGGGGGTTTGGGGTGGGGCACTGAAGCTTTCTTT
CASSGGLGWGTEAFF
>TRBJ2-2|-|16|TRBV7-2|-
TGTGCCAGCAGCCCAAGACAATTAACTCGCACCGGGGAGCTGTTTTTT
CASSPRQLTRTGELFF
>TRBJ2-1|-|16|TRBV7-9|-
TGTGCCAGCCTTATTCCGCGGCGGAGCTCCTACAATGAGCAGTTCTTC
CASLIPRRSSYNEQFF
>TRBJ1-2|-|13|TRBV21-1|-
TGTGCCAGCAGCGTACAAACTATGTATGGCTACACCTTC
CASSVQTMYGYTF
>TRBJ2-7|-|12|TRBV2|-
TGTGCCACCAAGTCAGTTAGCTACGAGCAGTACTTC
CATKSVSYEQYF
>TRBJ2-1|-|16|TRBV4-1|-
TGCGCCAGCAGCCAAGAATCTAGCACATCCTACAATGAGCAGTTCTTC
CASSQESSTSYNEQFF
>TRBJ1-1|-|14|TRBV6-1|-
TGTGCCAGCAGTGAATTTAGAGGGAACACTGAAGCTTTCTTT
CASSEFRGNTEAFF
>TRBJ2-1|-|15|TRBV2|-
TGTGCCAGCAGTGCAATAAGACAGGAGTACAATGAGCAGTTCTTC
CASSAIRQEYNEQFF
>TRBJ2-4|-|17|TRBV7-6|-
TGTGCCAGCAGCCTCGGACAAATGCGATCTACCAAAAACATTCAGTACTTC
CASSLGQMRSTKNIQYF
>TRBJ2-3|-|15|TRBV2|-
TGTGCCAGCAGTGCGTTTTTAATTAGCGCAGATACGCAGTATTTT
CASSAFLISADTQYF
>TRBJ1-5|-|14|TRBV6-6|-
TGTGCCAGCAGTATAGGGTACGGGAATCAGCCCCAGCATTTT
CASSIGYGNQPQHF
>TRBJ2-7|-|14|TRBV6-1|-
TGTGCCAGCACAGTGAACGGGGGTCTCTACGAGCAGTACTTC
CASTVNGGLYEQYF
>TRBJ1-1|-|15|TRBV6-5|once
TGTGCCAGCAGTTCCACAGGACTGGTCGACACTGAAGCTTTCTTT
CASSSTGLVDTEAFF
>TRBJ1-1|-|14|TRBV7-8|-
TGTGCCAGCAGCTTAGGCCCGTTGAACACTGAAGCTTTCTTT
CASSLGPLNTEAFF
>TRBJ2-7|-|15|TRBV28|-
TGTGCCAGCAGTTTATGGGCGGGACAGCTACAAGAGCAGTACTTC
CASSLWAGQLQEQYF
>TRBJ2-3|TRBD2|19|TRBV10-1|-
TGCGCCAGCAGTGAGTCGGGACTAGCAACCCCTTCCAGCACAGATACGCAGTATTTT
CASSESGLATPSSTDTQYF
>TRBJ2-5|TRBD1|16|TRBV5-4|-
TGTGCCAGCAGCGTTGCCGGGACAGGGGGCCGGGAGACCCAGTACTTC
CASSVAGTGGRETQYF
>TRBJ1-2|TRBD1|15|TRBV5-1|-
TGCGCCAGCAGCTCGACAGGGACCCTTGACTATGGCTACACCTTC
CASSSTGTLDYGYTF
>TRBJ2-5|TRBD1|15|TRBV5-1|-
TGCGCCAGCAGCTTTTATACAGGGGGCATAGAGACCCAGTACTTC
CASSFYTGGIETQYF
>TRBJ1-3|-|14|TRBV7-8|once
TGTGCCAGCAGCCCAGACAGAGAGGGAACCACCATATATTTT
CASSPDREGTTIYF
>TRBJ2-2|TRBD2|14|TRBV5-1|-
TGCGCCAGCAGGTTGGGGACTAGTGCTGGGGAGCTGTTTTTT
CASRLGTSAGELFF
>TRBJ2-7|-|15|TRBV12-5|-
TGTGCTAGTGGTTCCGGGCAGGGGGGGTCCTACGAGCAGTACTTC
CASGSGQGGSYEQYF
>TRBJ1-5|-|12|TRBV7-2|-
TGTGCCAGCAGCTTTAGCAATCAGCCCCAGCATTTT
CASSFSNQPQHF
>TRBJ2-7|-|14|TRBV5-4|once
TGTGCCAGCAGCTTGGGGGGGGCTGGACGCGAGCAGTACTTC
CASSLGGAGREQYF
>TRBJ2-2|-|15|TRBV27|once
TGTGCCAGCAGTTTAGAGGGGTGGGGCACCGGGGAGCTGTTTTTT
CASSLEGWGTGELFF
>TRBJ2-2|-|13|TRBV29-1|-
TGCAGCGTTGGGTTAATAAGCTCCGGGGAGCTGTTTTTT
CSVGLISSGELFF
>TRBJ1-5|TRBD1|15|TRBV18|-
TGTGCCAGCTCAGAACAGGGGCTACTCAATCAGCCCCAGCATTTT
CASSEQGLLNQPQHF
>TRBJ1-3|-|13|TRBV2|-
TGTGCCAGCAGAACGGGGACTGGAAACACCATATATTTT
CASRTGTGNTIYF
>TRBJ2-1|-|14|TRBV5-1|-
TGCGCCAGCAGCCCGGGGCTAACCTACAATGAGCAGTTCTTC
CASSPGLTYNEQFF
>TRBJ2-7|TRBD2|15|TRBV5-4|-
TGTGCCAGCAGCACTAGCGGGGGGGCTCTCGGCGAGCAGTACTTC
CASSTSGGALGEQYF
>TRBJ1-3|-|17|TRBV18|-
TGTGCCAGCTCGCTAGAGTCCGGGACGTACTCTGGAAACACCATATATTTT
CASSLESGTYSGNTIYF
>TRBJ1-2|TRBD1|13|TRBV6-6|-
TGTGCCAGCAACGCGGACAGGGACTATGGCTACACCTTC
CASNADRDYGYTF
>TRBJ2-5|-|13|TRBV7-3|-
TGTGCCAGCAGCTTAAACTGGGGAGAGACCCAGTACTTC
CASSLNWGETQYF
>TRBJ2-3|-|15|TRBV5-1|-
TGCGCCAGCAGCTCTGGGGACGGGGAGCCGGATACGCAGTATTTT
CASSSGDGEPDTQYF
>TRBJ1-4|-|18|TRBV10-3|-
TGTGCCATCAGTGAGACGCCTTCAGGAGGGACAACTAATGAAAAACTGTTTTTT
CAISETPSGGTTNEKLFF
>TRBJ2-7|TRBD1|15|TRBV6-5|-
TGTGCCAGCAGTTATCACGGACAGGGGACCTACGAGCAGTACTTC
CASSYHGQGTYEQYF
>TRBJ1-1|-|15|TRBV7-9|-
TGTGCCAGCAGCCGACGGGACCGCATGAACACTGAAGCTTTCTTT
CASSRRDRMNTEAFF
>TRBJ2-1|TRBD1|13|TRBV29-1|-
TGCAGCGAAGGGACAGGGGGACAGAATGAGCAGTTCTTC
CSEGTGGQNEQFF
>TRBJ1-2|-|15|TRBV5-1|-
TGCGCCAGCAGCTTGGTTCCGGGAACTAACTATGGCTACACCTTC
CASSLVPGTNYGYTF
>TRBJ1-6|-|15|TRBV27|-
TGTGCCAGTTCACCCCCCCTTGGGGCTGGGGGATCCCTCCACTTT
CASSPPLGAGGSLHF
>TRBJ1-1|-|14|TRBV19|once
TGTGCCAGTAGTGAATGGGACATTCGAAAACCGGCTTTCTTT
CASSEWDIRKPAFF
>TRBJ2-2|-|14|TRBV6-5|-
TGTGCCAGCAGTAAACAAGCGAACACCGGGGAGCTGTTTTTT
CASSKQANTGELFF
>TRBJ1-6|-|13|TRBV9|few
TGTGCCAGCAGGTGGACAGACAATTCACCCCTCCACTTT
CASRWTDNSPLHF
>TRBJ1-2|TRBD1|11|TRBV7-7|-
TGTGCCATACGGACAGGGGAAGGCTACACCTTC
CAIRTGEGYTF
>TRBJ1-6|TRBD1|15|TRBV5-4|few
TGTGCCAGCGGACAGGGGTCCGTACATAATTCACCCCTCCACTTT
CASGQGSVHNSPLHF
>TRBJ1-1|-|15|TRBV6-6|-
TGTGCCAGCAGTAGAGACGGACGAGCGAACACTGAAGCTTTCTTT
CASSRDGRANTEAFF
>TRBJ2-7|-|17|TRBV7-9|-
TGTGCCAGCAGCTTAGCTGGGTTTGGGGCGAAGGAGAACGAGCAGTACTTC
CASSLAGFGAKENEQYF
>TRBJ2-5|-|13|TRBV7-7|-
TGTGCCAGCAGCCCTCAGGTCCAAGAGACCCAGTACTTC
CASSPQVQETQYF
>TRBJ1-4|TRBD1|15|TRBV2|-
TGTGCCAGCACCTTGGGGCAGGGGGCTGGTGAAAAACTGTTTTTT
CASTLGQGAGEKLFF
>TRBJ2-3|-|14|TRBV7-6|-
TGTGCCAGCAGCTTATCGGACGGTTCAGATACGCAGTATTTT
CASSLSDGSDTQYF
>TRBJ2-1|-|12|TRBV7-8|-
TGTGCCAGCAGCTTAAACGGCAATGAGCAGTTCTTC
CASSLNGNEQFF
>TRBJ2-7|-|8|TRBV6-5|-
TGTGCCAGCGACGAGCAGTACTTC
CASDEQYF
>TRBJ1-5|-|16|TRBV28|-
TGTGCCAGCACCCCCTACATCGGGAATGGCAATCAGCCCCAGCATTTT
CASTPYIGNGNQPQHF
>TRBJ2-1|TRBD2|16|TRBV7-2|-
TGTGCCAGCAGCCCCGAGGGACTAGCGGGGGGTAATGAGCAGTTCTTC
CASSPEGLAGGNEQFF
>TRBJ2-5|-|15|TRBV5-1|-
TGCGCCAGCAGCTTGTTTGGACGGCCTGAAGAGACCCAGTACTTC
CASSLFGRPEETQYF